This TCR beta chain emerged from a study of T-cell memory formation after mild COVID-19. TCR alpha and TCR beta cDNA libraries carrying sample barcodes and UMIs came from 5'RACE with constant-segment primers. A single record per CDR3 protein comes from TCRdb applying MiXCR to the 5' RACE reads. The sample holds approximately 390,000 distinct CDR3 sequences, about 16% seen once. The study, taken as a whole, reports: Clones that got smaller from day 15 to 85 had even CD4/CD8, while clones growing later tipped toward CD4+.

V shed 6 bases and J 2 bases; nucleotides not matched to a gene: 6. The CDR3 sequence is 13 residues long. Germline assignment: CDR1 DFQATT and CDR2 SNEGSKA (reference sequence). In the case of this clonotype: The antigen is not known.

This chain uses TRBV20-1 with TRBJ1-1, with 7 bases identical to TRBD1. Sequencing used PBMCs or a T cell subset sorted from them (not recorded which). The clonotype comes from a man between 18 and 35 years old who had mild COVID-19 (a few samples of this study predate the infection). Cell type and time point are not known. The CDR3 DNA reads as TGCAGTGCAAGGAGGGACAGCAACACTGAAGCTTTCTTT. This codes for CSARRDSNTEAFF.